These 25 T cell receptor beta chains were all obtained from the same sample, sequenced in a study of Ad26.COV2.S vaccination and SARS-CoV-2 variants. Repertoires were generated with immunoSEQ multiplex PCR, while TCRdb's copy carries only in-frame clones and drops some. The table includes about 350,000 clones, about 88% detected once. The sample's treatment: approximately 18 received Ad26.COV2.S at low or high dose, single or two shots; about 5 received placebo; per-sample allocation not given. Day 63 after the first vaccine or placebo injection was the time point for sampling. The material sequenced was peripheral blood, taken in a trial of Ad26.COV2.S vaccine versus placebo. The source of these receptors is a person aged 18-60 years who received the Ad26.COV2.S COVID-19 vaccine or a placebo.

The chain uses TRBV19 and TRBJ1-2; TRBD1 might be the D (5 bases). Trimming took off 11 bases at V and 4 bases at J, with 14 bases between the two ends. The CDR3 covers 12 residues. Per germline, CDR1 LNHDA and CDR2 SQIVND (reference sequence). CDR3 coding DNA: TGTGCCGGCGGGACCGGGGGCTATGGCTACACCTTC. This translates into CAGGTGGYGYTF.

This sequence joins TRBV6-5 and TRBJ2-5; no firm D call. CDR1 MNHEY and CDR2 SVGAGI come from the germline V gene. This CDR3 spans 14 amino acids. With 0 bases removed from V and 1 base from J, the gap between germline ends came to 6 bases. DNA for the CDR3: TGTGCCAGCAGTTACTCGACCTTCCAAGAGACCCAGTACTTC. Amino acid sequence: CASSYSTFQETQYF.

The chain has TRBV7-3 and TRBJ2-5, with D possibly matching TRBD1 (5 bases). This CDR3 comprises 16 residues. V shed 4 bases and J shed 1 base, with 16 bases lying between them. Germline assignment: CDR1 SGHTA and CDR2 FQGTGA. The CDR3 DNA sequence: TGTGCCAGCAGCTCAGGGCCACAGAAGGCCCAAGAGACCCAGTACTTC. This encodes CASSSGPQKAQETQYF.

The chain employs TRBV6-1 and TRBJ1-4; 8 bases align to TRBD1. CDR3 size: 16 residues. The germline V gene encodes CDR1 MNHNS and CDR2 SASEGT. V lost 4 bases and J lost 8; bases outside the gene matches: 12. CDR3 loop: CASSGWTTGGREKLFF. CDR3 DNA sequence: TGTGCCAGCAGTGGATGGACCACAGGGGGAAGGGAAAAACTGTTTTTT.

This clone was found once. This sequence joins TRBV5-4 and TRBJ1-2; weak D call: TRBD1 (5 bases). The germline V gene encodes CDR1 SGHNT and CDR2 YYREEE (reference sequence). This CDR3 is built from 15 residues. Trimming removed 2 bases from V and 0 bases from J, with 11 bases in between. CDR3 loop: CASSFQGPTNYGYTF. The CDR3 DNA reads as TGTGCCAGCAGCTTCCAGGGCCCCACTAACTATGGCTACACCTTC.

The CDR3 region has the DNA TGTGCCAGCAGCCCGCTGACCGATTCAGCTACCGCCCAGTACTTC. Amino acid sequence: CASSPLTDSATAQYF. This chain links TRBV11-3 with TRBJ2-7; D remains ambiguous. Germline V CDR1 and CDR2: SGHNT, YENEEA. This CDR3 is built from 15 residues. V was clipped by 5 bases and J by 10 bases, with 24 bases between them.

Worth noting for this clone: This sample also contains other DNA sequences that code for the same CDR3. The V and J genes are TRBV5-1 and TRBJ2-2; D is uncertain. Germline lookup yields CDR1 SGHRS and CDR2 YFSETQ. This CDR3 is 11 amino acids long. V dropped 5 bases and J dropped 8 bases, with 7 bases sitting between them. The CDR3 here is CASSSTGELFF. In DNA form, the CDR3 reads TGCGCCAGCAGTTCAACAGGGGAGCTGTTTTTT.

The rearrangement uses TRBV18 and TRBJ2-1, with 8 bases lining up with TRBD1. Germline-derived CDR1 and CDR2 are KGHSH and LQKENI. CDR3 size: 15 residues. J gave up 3 bases and V 3 bases, and 4 bases lay outside the gene matches. The CDR3 coding sequence is TGTGCCAGCTCACCGGTGGACAGGGTCTACAATGAGCAGTTCTTC. Protein sequence: CASSPVDRVYNEQFF.

The V call is TRBV10-3, the J call TRBJ2-2; D perhaps matches TRBD1 (5 bases). Trimming pared 0 bases from V and 2 bases from J, leaving 7 bases between. From germline, CDR1 is ENHRY and CDR2 SYGVKD. The length of the CDR3 is 15 residues. The CDR3 protein is CAISESRGNTGELFF. The DNA of the CDR3 is TGTGCCATCAGTGAGTCAAGGGGTAACACCGGGGAGCTGTTTTTT.

This chain joins TRBV19 and TRBJ2-3; 9 bases agree with TRBD2. V lost 7 bases and J lost 6; bases outside the gene matches: 8. Germline V gene lookup returns CDR1 LNHDA and CDR2 SQIVND (reference sequence). CDR3 length equals 14 residues. The CDR3 spells CASKLAGVIDTQYF. In DNA, the CDR3 is TGTGCCAGTAAATTAGCGGGAGTTATTGATACGCAGTATTTT. The whole variable domain, filled in from reference TRBV19 and TRBJ2-3, reads DGGITQSPKYLFRKEGQNVTLSCEQNLNHDAMYWYRQDPGQGLRLIYYSQIVNDFQKGDIAEGYSVSREKKESFPLTVTSAQKNPTAFYLCASKLAGVIDTQYFGPGTRLTVL.

The V call is TRBV9, the J call TRBJ2-2; tentative D call: TRBD1 (6 bases). Germline V lookup: CDR1 SGDLS, CDR2 YYNGEE. V was cut by 0 bases and J by 7 bases, with 10 bases left in between. The CDR3 consists of 14 residues. CDR3 in amino acids: CASSVGGPIGELFF. DNA for the CDR3: TGTGCCAGCAGCGTAGGGGGGCCAATCGGGGAGCTGTTTTTT.

V is TRBV6-2 or TRBV6-3 and J is TRBJ1-6; 8 bases agree with TRBD1. Germline trimming cut 0 bases from V and 1 base from J; bases unmatched to any gene: 11. The CDR3 totals 20 residues. Germline-derived CDR1 and CDR2 are MNHEY and SVGEGT. The CDR3 reads CASSYSKITGGFSYNSPLHF. The CDR3 nucleotides read TGTGCCAGCAGTTACTCGAAGATCACAGGGGGATTTTCCTATAATTCACCCCTCCACTTT.

The chain has TRBV27 and TRBJ2-7; D possibly corresponds to TRBD2 (5 bases). Germline V gene lookup returns CDR1 MNHEY and CDR2 SMNVEV (reference sequence). This CDR3 spans 14 amino acids. V was pared by 6 bases and J by 4 bases, with 16 bases between. The CDR3 sequence: CASSPSGLTYEQYF. For the CDR3, the DNA is TGTGCCAGCAGCCCCTCCGGACTGACATACGAGCAGTACTTC.

The CDR3 DNA reads as TGTGCCAGTACCTCCTCTGGAAACACCATATATTTT. Protein: CASTSSGNTIYF. The chain employs TRBV19 and TRBJ1-3; the D is unclear. Germline V gene lookup returns CDR1 LNHDA and CDR2 SQIVND (reference sequence). The CDR3 sequence is 12 residues long. V lost 7 bases and J 0 bases, leaving 4 bases between the germline ends. Supplemented by reference TRBV19 and TRBJ1-3, the full variable domain reads DGGITQSPKYLFRKEGQNVTLSCEQNLNHDAMYWYRQDPGQGLRLIYYSQIVNDFQKGDIAEGYSVSREKKESFPLTVTSAQKNPTAFYLCASTSSGNTIYFGEGSWLTVV.

This clone has just a few counts. V and J are TRBV4-2 and TRBJ2-1, with 7 bases identical to TRBD2. The CDR3 is made up of 17 amino acids. Germline CDR1 LGHNA, CDR2 YNFKEQ. The trim removed 1 base at V and 7 bases at J, leaving 13 bases unmatched. Written as DNA, the CDR3 is TGTGCCAGCAGCCAAGCGGGTCTAGCGGACCCTTGGAATGAGCAGTTCTTC. Translated: CASSQAGLADPWNEQFF.

The chain recombines TRBV7-2 with TRBJ2-3, with TRBD2 identical over 7 bases. Trimming at V came to 2 bases and at J to 4 bases, leaving 6 bases not matched to a gene. Germline assignment: CDR1 SGHTA and CDR2 FQGNSA. The CDR3 loop spans 15 amino acids. DNA for the CDR3: TGTGCCAGCAGCTTAACGGGAGGTGTTTCAGATACGCAGTATTTT. Translating gives CASSLTGGVSDTQYF.

The J gene is TRBJ2-3, the V gene TRBV28, with a weak D call TRBD1 (5 bases). Germline V gene lookup returns CDR1 MDHEN and CDR2 SYDVKM. V dropped 3 bases and J dropped 8 bases, with 15 bases sitting between them. There are 14 residues in the CDR3. CDR3 nucleotide sequence: TGTGCCAGCAGTTTGGAGCAGGGTATGAGTACGCAGTATTTT. This translates into CASSLEQGMSTQYF. Full variable domain (rest looked up from reference TRBV28 and TRBJ2-3): DVKVTQSSRYLVKRTGEKVFLECVQDMDHENMFWYRQDPGLGLRLIYFSYDVKMKEKGDIPEGYSVSREKKERFSLILESASTNQTSMYLCASSLEQGMSTQYFGPGTRLTVL.

This clone was counted ten times or more. V usage is TRBV6-2 or TRBV6-3 and J usage is TRBJ2-7; the D gene is possibly TRBD1 (5 bases). The germline V and J ends were trimmed by 1 base and 3 bases, with 13 bases remaining between them. The germline V gene has CDR1 MNHEY and CDR2 SVGEGT. The CDR3 sequence is 15 residues long. The CDR3 loop is CASSYFAGLGYEQYF. The DNA for the CDR3 is TGTGCCAGCAGTTACTTCGCAGGGCTTGGCTACGAGCAGTACTTC.

This chain connects TRBV4-2 to TRBJ2-1; 10 bases fit TRBD2. CDR3 length: 20 amino acids. The germline gives CDR1 LGHNA, CDR2 YNFKEQ. J was trimmed by 0 bases and V by 0 bases; bases with no gene match: 11. CDR3 in DNA: TGTGCCAGCAGCCAAGACGTGGCTGGGGTAGCGGGAGGCTCCTACAATGAGCAGTTCTTC. It specifies CASSQDVAGVAGGSYNEQFF.

The rearrangement joins TRBV28 to TRBJ2-7, with 7 bases aligning to TRBD2. The CDR3 has 14 amino acids. Unmatched junction bases numbered 4, after V lost 2 bases and J lost 3 bases. The germline CDR1 and CDR2 sequences are MDHEN and SYDVKM. CDR3 sequence reads: CASSLGLAGYEQYF. As DNA, the CDR3 is TGTGCCAGCAGTTTAGGCTTAGCGGGCTACGAGCAGTACTTC.

The rearrangement links TRBV7-3 to TRBJ2-7; D remains ambiguous. This CDR3 spans 13 amino acids. Germline CDR1 is SGHTA and CDR2 is FQGTGA. Trimming shortened V by 2 bases and J by 0 bases, and 5 bases separated the two germline ends. CDR3 sequence reads: CASSLSGSYEQYF. The CDR3 DNA follows: TGTGCCAGCAGCTTATCAGGCTCCTACGAGCAGTACTTC.

This clone showed up just a few times. The chain uses TRBV6-5 and TRBJ2-1, with D possibly TRBD2 on 6 matching bases. V was cut by 7 bases and J by 6 bases, with 13 bases left in between. CDR1 and CDR2 from the germline V gene are MNHEY and SVGAGI. The CDR3 runs to 13 residues. The CDR3 sequence is CASIWGEANEQFF. As DNA, the CDR3 is TGTGCCAGCATCTGGGGGGAGGCCAATGAGCAGTTCTTC.

The CDR3: CASSLSRYNEQFF. CDR3 coding DNA: TGTGCCAGCAGCTTGAGCCGGTACAATGAGCAGTTCTTC. V and J are TRBV5-6 and TRBJ2-1, with unresolved D. V was trimmed by 1 base and J by 4 bases, leaving 6 bases between them. Germline V gene sequence: CDR1 SGHDT, CDR2 YYEEEE. This CDR3 contains 13 residues.

The J gene is TRBJ2-3, the V gene TRBV11-2, with D perhaps being TRBD1 or TRBD2 (6 bases each). The CDR3 totals 16 residues. The germline V gene has CDR1 SGHAT and CDR2 FQNNGV. The V and J ends lost 5 bases and 2 bases respectively, with 17 bases between them. CDR3 residues: CASSGGQGPVTDTQYF. The CDR3 coding sequence is TGTGCCAGCAGCGGGGGGCAGGGGCCGGTCACAGATACGCAGTATTTT.

The rearrangement uses TRBV27 and TRBJ1-6; D might be TRBD1 (5 bases). Germline CDR1 and CDR2: MNHEY and SMNVEV (reference sequence). This CDR3 has 14 amino acids. Trimming cost V 7 bases and J 7 bases, with 14 bases left between them. The CDR3 region is CASMRGVGNSPLHF. The CDR3 DNA reads as TGTGCCAGCATGAGGGGAGTTGGGAATTCACCCCTCCACTTT.